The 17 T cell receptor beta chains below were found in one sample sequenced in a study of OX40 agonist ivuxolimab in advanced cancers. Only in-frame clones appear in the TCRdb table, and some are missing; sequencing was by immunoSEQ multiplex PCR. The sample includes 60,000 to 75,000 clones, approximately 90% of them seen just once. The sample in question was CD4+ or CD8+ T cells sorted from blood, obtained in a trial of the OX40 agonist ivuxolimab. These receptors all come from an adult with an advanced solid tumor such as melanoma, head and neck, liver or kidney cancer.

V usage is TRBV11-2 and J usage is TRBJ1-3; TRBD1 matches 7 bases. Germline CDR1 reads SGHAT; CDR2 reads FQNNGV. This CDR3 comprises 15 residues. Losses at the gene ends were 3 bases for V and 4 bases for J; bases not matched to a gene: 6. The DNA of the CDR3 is TGTGCCAGCAGCTTCCAGGGGGGATCGGGAAACACCATATATTTT. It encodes CASSFQGGSGNTIYF.

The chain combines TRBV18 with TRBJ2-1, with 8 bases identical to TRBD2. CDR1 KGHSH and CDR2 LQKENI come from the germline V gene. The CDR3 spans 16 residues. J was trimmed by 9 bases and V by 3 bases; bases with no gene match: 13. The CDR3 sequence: CASSPNPGLEASEQFF. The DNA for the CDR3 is TGTGCCAGCTCACCTAATCCGGGACTAGAGGCGAGTGAGCAGTTCTTC.

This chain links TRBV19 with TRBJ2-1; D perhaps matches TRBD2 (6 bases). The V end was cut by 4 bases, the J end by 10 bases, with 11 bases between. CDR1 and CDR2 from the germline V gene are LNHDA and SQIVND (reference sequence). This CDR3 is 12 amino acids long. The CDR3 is CASSKREYEQFF. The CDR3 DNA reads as TGTGCCAGTAGTAAACGGGAGTACGAGCAGTTCTTC.

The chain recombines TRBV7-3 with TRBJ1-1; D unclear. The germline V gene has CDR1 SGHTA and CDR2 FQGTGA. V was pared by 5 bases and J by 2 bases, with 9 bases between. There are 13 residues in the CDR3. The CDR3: CASSAQENTEAFF. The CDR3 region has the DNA TGTGCCAGCAGCGCCCAAGAAAACACTGAAGCTTTCTTT.

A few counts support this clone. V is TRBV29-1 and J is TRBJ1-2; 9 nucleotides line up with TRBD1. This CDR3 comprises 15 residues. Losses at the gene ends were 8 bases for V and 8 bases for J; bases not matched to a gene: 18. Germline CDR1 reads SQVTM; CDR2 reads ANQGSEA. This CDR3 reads CSTTSGTGHGRGYTF. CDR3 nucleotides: TGCAGCACCACCAGTGGGACAGGGCACGGGCGGGGCTACACCTTC.

The CDR3 DNA follows: TGTGCCACCAGCAGAGATATATCCGGGAGCGATGAGCAGTTCTTC. The encoded protein is CATSRDISGSDEQFF. The chain has TRBV15 and TRBJ2-1, with D possibly being TRBD2 (6 bases). V lost 0 bases, J lost 8 bases, and 14 bases lay in between. The CDR3 length is 15 residues. Germline-derived CDR1 and CDR2 are LNHNV and YYDKDF (reference sequence).

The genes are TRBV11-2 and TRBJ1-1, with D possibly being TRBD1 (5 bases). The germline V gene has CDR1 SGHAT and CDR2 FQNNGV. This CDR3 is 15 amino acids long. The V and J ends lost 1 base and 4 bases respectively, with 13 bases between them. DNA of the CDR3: TGTGCCAGCAGCTTAGTCGCTGCCGGGGGCACTGAAGCTTTCTTT. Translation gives CASSLVAAGGTEAFF.

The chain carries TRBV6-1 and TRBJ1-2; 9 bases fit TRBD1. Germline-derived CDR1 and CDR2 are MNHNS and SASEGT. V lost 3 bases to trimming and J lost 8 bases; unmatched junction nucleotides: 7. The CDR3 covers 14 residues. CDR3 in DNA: TGTGCCAGCAGTGACCCGGGACAGGGAGGAGGCTACACCTTC. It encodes CASSDPGQGGGYTF.

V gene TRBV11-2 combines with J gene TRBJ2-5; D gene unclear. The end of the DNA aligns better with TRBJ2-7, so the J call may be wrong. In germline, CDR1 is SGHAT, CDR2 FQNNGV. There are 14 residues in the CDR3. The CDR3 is CASSLDLTSYEQYF. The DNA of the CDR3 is TGTGCCAGCAGCTTAGATCTAACCTCCTACGAGCAGTACTTC.

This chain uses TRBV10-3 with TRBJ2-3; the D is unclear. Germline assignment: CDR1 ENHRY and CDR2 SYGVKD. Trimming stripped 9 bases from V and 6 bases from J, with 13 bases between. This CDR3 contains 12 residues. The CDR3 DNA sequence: TGTGCCATAGCACCGGGCCCTGATACGCAGTATTTT. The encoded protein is CAIAPGPDTQYF.

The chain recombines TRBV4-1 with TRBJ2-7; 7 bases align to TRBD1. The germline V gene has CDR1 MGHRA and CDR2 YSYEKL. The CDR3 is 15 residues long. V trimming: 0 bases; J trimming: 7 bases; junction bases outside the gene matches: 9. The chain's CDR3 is CASSQEPWTDREQYF. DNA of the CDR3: TGCGCCAGCAGCCAAGAACCCTGGACGGACAGGGAGCAGTACTTC.

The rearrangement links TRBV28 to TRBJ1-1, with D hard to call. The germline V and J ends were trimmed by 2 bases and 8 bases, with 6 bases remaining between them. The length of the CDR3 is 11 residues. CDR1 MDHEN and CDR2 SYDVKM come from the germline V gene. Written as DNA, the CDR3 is TGTGCCAGCAGTTTAACCGGAGAAGCTTTCTTT. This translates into CASSLTGEAFF.

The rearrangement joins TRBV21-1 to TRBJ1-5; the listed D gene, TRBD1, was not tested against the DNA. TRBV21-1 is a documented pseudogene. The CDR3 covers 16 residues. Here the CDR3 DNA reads TGTGCCAGCAGCTCCTTGACAGGCCATAGCAATCAGCCCCAGCATTTT. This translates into CASSSLTGHSNQPQHF.

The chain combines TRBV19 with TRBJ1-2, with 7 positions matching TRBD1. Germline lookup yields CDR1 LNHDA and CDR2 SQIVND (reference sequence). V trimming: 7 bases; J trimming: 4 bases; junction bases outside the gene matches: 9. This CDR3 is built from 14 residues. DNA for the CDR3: TGTGCCAGTAAAGAACAGGGGAGTGGCTATGGCTACACCTTC. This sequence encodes CASKEQGSGYGYTF.

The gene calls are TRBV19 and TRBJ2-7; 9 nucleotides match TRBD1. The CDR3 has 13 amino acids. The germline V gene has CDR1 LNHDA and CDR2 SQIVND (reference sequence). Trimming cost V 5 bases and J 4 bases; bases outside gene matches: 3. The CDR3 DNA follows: TGTGCCAGTAGTGGGGACAGGGAATACGAGCAGTACTTC. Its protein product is CASSGDREYEQYF.

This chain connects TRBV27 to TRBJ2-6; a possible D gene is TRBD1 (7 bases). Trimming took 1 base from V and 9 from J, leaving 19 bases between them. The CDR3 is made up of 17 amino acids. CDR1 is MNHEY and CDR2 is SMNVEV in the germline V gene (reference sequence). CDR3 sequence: CASSLLSRGDRGNVLTF. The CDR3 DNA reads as TGTGCCAGCAGTTTATTAAGCAGGGGGGATCGCGGCAACGTCCTGACTTTC.

The CDR3 reads CASRLTGGANTEAFF. Here the CDR3 DNA reads TGTGCCAGTAGACTAACAGGCGGCGCGAACACTGAAGCTTTCTTT. This rearrangement joins TRBV19 to TRBJ1-1, with TRBD1 as a possible D gene (5 bases). V was pared by 6 bases and J by 1 base, with 15 bases between. CDR3 length equals 15 residues. CDR1 is LNHDA and CDR2 is SQIVND in the germline V gene (reference sequence).